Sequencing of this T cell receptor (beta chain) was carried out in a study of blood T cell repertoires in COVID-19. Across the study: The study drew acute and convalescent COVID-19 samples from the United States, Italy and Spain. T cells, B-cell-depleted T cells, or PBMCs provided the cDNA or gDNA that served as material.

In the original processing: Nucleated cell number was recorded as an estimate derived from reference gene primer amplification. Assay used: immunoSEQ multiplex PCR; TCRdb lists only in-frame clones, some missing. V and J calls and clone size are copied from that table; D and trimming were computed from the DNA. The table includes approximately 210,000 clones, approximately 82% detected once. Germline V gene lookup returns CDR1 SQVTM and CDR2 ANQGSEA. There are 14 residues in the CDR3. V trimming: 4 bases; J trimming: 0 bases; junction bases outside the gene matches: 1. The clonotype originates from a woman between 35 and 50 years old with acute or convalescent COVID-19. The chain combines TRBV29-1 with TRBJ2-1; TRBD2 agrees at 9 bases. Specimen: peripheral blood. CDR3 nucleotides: TGCAGCGTTGGACTAGCGGCCTCCTACAATGAGCAGTTCTTC. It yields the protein CSVGLAASYNEQFF.